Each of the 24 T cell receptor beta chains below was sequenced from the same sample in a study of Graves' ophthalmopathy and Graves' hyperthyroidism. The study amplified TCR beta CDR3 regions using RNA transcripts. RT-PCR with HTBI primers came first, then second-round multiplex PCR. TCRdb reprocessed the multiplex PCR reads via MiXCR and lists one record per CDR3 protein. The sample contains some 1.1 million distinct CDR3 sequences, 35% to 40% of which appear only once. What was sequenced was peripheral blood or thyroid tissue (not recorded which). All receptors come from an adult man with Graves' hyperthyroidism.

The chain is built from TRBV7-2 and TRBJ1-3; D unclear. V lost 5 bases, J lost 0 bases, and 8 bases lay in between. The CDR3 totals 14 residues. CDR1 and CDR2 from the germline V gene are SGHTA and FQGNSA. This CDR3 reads CASSMGYSGNTIYF. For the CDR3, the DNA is TGTGCCAGCAGCATGGGATACTCTGGAAACACCATATATTTT. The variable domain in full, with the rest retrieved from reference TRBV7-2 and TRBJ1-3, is GAGVSQSPSNKVTEKGKDVELRCDPISGHTALYWYRQSLGQGLEFLIYFQGNSAPDKSGLPSDRFSAERTGGSVSTLTIQRTQQEDSAVYLCASSMGYSGNTIYFGEGSWLTVV.

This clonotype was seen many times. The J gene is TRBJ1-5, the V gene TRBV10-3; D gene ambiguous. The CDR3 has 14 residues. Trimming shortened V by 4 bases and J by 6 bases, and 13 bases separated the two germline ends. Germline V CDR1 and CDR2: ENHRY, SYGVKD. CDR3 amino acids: CAISGGLYSQPQHF. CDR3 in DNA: TGTGCCATCAGTGGAGGACTTTATAGTCAGCCCCAGCATTTT.

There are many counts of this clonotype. CDR3 residues: CASSLTAEQYF. DNA for the CDR3: TGTGCCAGCAGTTTAACAGCCGAGCAGTACTTC. V is TRBV11-2 and J is TRBJ2-7; no clear D. Germline V lookup: CDR1 SGHAT, CDR2 FQNNGV. V was cut by 6 bases and J by 6 bases, with 9 bases left in between. The CDR3 contains 11 residues.

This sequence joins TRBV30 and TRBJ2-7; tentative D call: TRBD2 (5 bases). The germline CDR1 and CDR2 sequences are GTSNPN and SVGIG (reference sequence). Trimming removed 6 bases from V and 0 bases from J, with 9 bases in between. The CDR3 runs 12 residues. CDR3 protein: CACAGGSYEQYF. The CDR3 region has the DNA TGTGCCTGCGCAGGAGGCTCCTACGAGCAGTACTTC.

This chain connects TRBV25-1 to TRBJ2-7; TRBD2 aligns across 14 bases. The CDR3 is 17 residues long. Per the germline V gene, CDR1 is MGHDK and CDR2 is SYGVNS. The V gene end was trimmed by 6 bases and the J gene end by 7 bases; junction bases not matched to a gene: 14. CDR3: CASSVRPGTSGSSEQYF. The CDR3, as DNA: TGTGCCAGCAGCGTGAGGCCCGGGACTAGCGGGAGTAGTGAGCAGTACTTC.

CDR3 nucleotides: TGTGCCAGCAGCTTAGTCAGGGCCAGGGGGCGAAACATTCAGTACTTC. Its protein product is CASSLVRARGRNIQYF. V is TRBV11-2 and J is TRBJ2-7; 8 nucleotides match TRBD1. The J call is in doubt because the DNA end fits TRBJ2-4 better. CDR1 and CDR2 (germline): SGHAT, FQNNGV. The CDR3 extends over 16 amino acids.

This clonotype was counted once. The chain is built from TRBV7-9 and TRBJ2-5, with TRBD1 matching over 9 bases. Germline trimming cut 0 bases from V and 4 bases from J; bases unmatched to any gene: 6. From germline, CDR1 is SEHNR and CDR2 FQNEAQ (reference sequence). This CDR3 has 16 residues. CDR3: CASSLAPGQGRETQYF. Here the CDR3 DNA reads TGTGCCAGCAGCTTAGCGCCCGGACAGGGGAGAGAGACCCAGTACTTC. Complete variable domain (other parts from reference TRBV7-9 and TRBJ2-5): DTGVSQNPRHKITKRGQNVTFRCDPISEHNRLYWYRQTLGQGPEFLTYFQNEAQLEKSRLLSDRFSAERPKGSFSTLEIQRTEQGDSAMYLCASSLAPGQGRETQYFGPGTRLLVL.

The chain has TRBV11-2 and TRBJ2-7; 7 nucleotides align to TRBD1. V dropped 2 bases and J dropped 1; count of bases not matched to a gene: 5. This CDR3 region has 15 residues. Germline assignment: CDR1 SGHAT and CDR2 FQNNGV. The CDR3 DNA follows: TGTGCCAGCAGCTTATGGGTGACAGGGTCCTACGAGCAGTACTTC. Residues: CASSLWVTGSYEQYF. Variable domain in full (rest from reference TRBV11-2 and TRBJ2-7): EAGVAQSPRYKIIEKRQSVAFWCNPISGHATLYWYQQILGQGPKLLIQFQNNGVVDDSQLPKDRFSAERLKGVDSTLKIQPAKLEDSAVYLCASSLWVTGSYEQYFGPGTRLTVT.

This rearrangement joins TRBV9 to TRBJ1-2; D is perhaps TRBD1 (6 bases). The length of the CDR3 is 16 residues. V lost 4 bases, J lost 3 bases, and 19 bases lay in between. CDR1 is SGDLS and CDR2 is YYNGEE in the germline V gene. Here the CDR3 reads CASSRGTPRLDYGYTF. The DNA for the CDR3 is TGTGCCAGCAGCCGGGGGACACCCCGTTTGGACTATGGCTACACCTTC.

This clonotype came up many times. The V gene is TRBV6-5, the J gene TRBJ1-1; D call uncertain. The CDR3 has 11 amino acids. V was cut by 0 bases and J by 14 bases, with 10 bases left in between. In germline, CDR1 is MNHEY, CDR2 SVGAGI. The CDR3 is CASSYSSRMFF. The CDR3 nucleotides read TGTGCCAGCAGTTACTCGAGCCGGATGTTCTTT.

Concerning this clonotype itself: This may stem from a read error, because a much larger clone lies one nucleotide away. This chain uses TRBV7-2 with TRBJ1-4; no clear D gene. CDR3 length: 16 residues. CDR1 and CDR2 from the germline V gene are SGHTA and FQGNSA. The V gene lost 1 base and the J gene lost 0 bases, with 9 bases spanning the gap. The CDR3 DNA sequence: TGTGCCAGCAGCTTAGGGCCGGGGTCAACTAATGAAAAACTGTTTTTT. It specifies CASSLGPGSTNEKLFF.

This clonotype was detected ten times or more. The CDR3 DNA is TGTGCCACCAGCCAGGCCAGGGCGATTAGCGGAAACACCATATATTTT. Residues: CATSQARAISGNTIYF. This sequence joins TRBV15 and TRBJ1-3; a weak D match, TRBD1 (5 bases). The CDR3 extends over 16 amino acids. Germline CDR1 LNHNV, CDR2 YYDKDF (reference sequence). V lost 5 bases to trimming and J lost 4 bases, with 18 bases between them.

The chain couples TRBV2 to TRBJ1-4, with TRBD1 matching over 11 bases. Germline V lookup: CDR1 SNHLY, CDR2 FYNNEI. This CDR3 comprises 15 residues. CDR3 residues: CAVDRGRVPLEKLFF. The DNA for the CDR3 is TGTGCGGTGGACAGGGGGCGTGTTCCGTTAGAAAAACTGTTTTTT.

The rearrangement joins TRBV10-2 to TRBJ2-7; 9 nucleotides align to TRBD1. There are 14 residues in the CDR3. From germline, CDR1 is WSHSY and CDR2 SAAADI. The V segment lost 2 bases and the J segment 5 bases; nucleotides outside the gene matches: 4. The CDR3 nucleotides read TGCGCCAGCAGTGAGGGGGACAGGGCGAACGAGCAGTACTTC. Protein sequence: CASSEGDRANEQYF.

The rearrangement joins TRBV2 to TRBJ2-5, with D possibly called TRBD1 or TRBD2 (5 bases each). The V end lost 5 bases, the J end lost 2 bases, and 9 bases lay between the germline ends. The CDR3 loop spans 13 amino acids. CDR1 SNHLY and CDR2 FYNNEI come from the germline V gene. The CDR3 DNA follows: TGTGCCAGCAGTCGGGACCAGCAAGAGACCCAGTACTTC. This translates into CASSRDQQETQYF. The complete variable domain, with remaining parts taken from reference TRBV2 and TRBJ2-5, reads EPEVTQTPSHQVTQMGQEVILRCVPISNHLYFYWYRQILGQKVEFLVSFYNNEISEKSEIFDDQFSVERPDGSNFTLKIRSTKLEDSAMYFCASSRDQQETQYFGPGTRLLVL.

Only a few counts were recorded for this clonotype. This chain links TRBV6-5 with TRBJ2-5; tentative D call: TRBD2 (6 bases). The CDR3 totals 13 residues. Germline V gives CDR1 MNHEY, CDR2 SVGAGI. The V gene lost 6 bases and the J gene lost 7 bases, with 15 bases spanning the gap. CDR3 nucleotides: TGTGCCAGCAGGAGGGACTCGGTTGGGACCCAGTACTTC. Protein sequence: CASRRDSVGTQYF.

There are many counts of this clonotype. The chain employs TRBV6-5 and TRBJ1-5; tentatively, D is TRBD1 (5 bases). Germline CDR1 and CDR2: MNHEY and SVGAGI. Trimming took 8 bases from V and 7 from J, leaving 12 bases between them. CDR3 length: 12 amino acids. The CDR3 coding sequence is TGTGCCAGCGGACACGTGGGACAGCCCCAGCATTTT. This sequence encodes CASGHVGQPQHF.

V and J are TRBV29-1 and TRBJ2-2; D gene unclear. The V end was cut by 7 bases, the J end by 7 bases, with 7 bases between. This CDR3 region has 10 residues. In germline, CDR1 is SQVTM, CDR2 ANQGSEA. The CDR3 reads CSDSLGELFF. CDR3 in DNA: TGCAGCGATAGCCTCGGGGAGCTGTTTTTT.

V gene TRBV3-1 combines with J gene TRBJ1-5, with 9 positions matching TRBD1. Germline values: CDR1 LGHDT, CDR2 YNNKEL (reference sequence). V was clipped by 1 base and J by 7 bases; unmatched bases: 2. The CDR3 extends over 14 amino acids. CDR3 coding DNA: TGTGCCAGCAGCCAAGGGACAGGGGAGCAGCCCCAGCATTTT. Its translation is CASSQGTGEQPQHF.

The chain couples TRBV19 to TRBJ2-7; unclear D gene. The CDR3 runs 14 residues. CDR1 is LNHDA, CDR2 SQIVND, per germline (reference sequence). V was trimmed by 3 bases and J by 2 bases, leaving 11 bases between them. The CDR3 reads CASSITETAYEQYF. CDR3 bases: TGTGCCAGTAGTATTACGGAGACCGCCTACGAGCAGTACTTC.

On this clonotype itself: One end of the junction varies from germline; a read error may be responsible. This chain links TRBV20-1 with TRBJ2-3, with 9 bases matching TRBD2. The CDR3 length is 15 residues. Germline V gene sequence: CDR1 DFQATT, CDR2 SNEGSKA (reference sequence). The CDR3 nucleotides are TGCAGTGCTCAACCGAGCGGGACTAGCACAGGTACGCAGTATTTT. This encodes CSAQPSGTSTGTQYF.

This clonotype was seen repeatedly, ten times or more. The CDR3 coding sequence is TGCAGCGTTGGGTACACCGGGGAGCTGTTTTTT. Translated: CSVGYTGELFF. The chain has TRBV29-1 and TRBJ2-2, with D hard to call. The V end was cut by 4 bases, the J end by 3 bases, with 3 bases between. The germline V gene encodes CDR1 SQVTM and CDR2 ANQGSEA. The CDR3 length is 11 residues.

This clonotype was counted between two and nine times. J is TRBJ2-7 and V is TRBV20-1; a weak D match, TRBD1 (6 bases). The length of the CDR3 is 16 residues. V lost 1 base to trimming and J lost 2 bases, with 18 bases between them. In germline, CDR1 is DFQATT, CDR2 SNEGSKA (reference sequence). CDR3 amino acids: CSARGEGQIIAYEQYF. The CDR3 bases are TGCAGTGCTAGAGGGGAAGGACAGATCATTGCCTACGAGCAGTACTTC.

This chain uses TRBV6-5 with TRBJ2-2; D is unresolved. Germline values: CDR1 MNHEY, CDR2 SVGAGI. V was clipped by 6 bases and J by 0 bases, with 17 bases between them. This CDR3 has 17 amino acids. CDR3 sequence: CASSSYLGRTNTGELFF. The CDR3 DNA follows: TGTGCCAGCAGCAGTTACCTCGGACGGACGAACACCGGGGAGCTGTTTTTT.